The clone carrying this TCR beta chain was seen a handful of times. No antigen is known for it. The source of the sample is a study of CD8 T cells in ankylosing spondylitis. Notes on the study in general: What seemed typical of ankylosing spondylitis blood was a TCR beta motif built from several highly homologous variants. Disease-associated clones were reportedly significantly overrepresented in matched ankylosing spondylitis synovial fluid.

The CDR3 sequence is 13 residues long. J was trimmed by 4 bases and V by 10 bases; bases with no gene match: 5. Germline values: CDR1 SGHVS, CDR2 FQNEAQ. For TCR beta, libraries came from quantitative 5'-RACE with molecular barcodes. Each CDR3 protein gets one entry after TCRdb re-called the 5' RACE reads with MiXCR. The sample has 350,000 to 400,000 distinct CDR3 sequences; approximately 22% are singletons. The source is a male donor with ankylosing spondylitis or in good health (not recorded which). The sample taken for sequencing was blood, either unsorted or a sorted T cell fraction (not recorded which). This chain links TRBV7-8 with TRBJ2-2, with 8 bases aligning to TRBD1. CDR3: CATAGGVTGELFF. CDR3 bases: TGTGCCACAGCAGGGGGCGTCACCGGGGAGCTGTTTTTT.